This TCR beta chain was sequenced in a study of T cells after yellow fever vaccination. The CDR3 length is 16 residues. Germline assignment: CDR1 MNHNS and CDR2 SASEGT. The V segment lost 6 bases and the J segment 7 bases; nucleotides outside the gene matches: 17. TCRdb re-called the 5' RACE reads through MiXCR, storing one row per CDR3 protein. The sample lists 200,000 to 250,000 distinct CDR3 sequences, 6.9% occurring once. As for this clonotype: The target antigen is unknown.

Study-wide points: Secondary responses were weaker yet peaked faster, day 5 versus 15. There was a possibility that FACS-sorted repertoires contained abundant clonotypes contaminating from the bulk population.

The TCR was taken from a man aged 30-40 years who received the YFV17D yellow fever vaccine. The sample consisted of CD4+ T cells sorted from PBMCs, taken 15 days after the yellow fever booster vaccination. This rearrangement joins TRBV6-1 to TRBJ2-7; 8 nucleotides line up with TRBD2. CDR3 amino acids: CASRNPSTAGGREQYF. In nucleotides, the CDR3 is TGTGCCAGCAGGAATCCCAGTACGGCGGGAGGACGTGAGCAGTACTTC.